This T cell receptor beta chain emerged from a study of T cells after yellow fever vaccination. Study context: With SMART-Seq v4 Ultra Low Input, the fractions containing low cell numbers were prepared.

TCRdb called the 5' RACE reads again in MiXCR, with one record for every CDR3 protein. Here the sample spans 200,000 to 250,000 distinct CDR3 sequences, roughly 7.2% being singletons. V lost 3 bases, J lost 4 bases, and 5 bases stayed unmatched. Germline CDR1 and CDR2: DFQATT and SNEGSKA (reference sequence). This CDR3 is 17 amino acids long. This specimen was CD4+ T cells sorted from PBMCs, taken 15 days after the yellow fever booster vaccination. The TCR sequence derives from a man aged 30 to 45 who received the YFV17D yellow fever vaccine. The rearrangement links TRBV20-1 to TRBJ2-2; 16 nucleotides agree with TRBD2. Written as DNA, the CDR3 is TGCAGTGCTAGGGTTGGGACTAGCGGGAGGGGCACCGGGGAGCTGTTTTTT. Its translation is CSARVGTSGRGTGELFF.